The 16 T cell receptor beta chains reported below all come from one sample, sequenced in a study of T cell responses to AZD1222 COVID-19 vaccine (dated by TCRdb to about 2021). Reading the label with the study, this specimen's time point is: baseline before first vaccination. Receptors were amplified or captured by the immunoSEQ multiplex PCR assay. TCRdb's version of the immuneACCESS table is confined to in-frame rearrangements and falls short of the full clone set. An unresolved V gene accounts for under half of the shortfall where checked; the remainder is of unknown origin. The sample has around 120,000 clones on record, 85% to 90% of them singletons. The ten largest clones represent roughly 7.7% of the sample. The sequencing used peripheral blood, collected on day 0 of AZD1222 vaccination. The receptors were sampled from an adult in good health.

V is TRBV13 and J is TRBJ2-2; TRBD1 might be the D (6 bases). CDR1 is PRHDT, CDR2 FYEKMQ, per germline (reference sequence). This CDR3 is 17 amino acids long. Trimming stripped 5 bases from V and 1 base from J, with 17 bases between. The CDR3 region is CASSQSPLTGNTGELFF. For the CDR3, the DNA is TGTGCCAGCAGCCAATCCCCTCTGACAGGGAACACCGGGGAGCTGTTTTTT. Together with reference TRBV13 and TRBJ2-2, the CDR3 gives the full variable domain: AAGVIQSPRHLIKEKRETATLKCYPIPRHDTVYWYQQGPGQDPQFLISFYEKMQSDKGSIPDRFSAQQFSDYHSELNMSSLELGDSALYFCASSQSPLTGNTGELFFGEGSRLTVL.

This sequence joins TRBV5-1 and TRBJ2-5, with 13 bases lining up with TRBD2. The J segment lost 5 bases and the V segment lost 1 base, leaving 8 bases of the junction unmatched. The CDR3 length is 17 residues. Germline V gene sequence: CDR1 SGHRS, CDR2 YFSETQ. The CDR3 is CASSLTSGRAGEETQYF. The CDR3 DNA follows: TGCGCCAGCAGCTTGACTAGCGGGAGGGCCGGTGAGGAGACCCAGTACTTC.

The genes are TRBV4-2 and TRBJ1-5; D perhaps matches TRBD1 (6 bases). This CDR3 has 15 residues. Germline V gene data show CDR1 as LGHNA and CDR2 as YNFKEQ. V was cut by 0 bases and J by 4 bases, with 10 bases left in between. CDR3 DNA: TGTGCCAGCAGCCAAGACAGGGGATGGAATCAGCCCCAGCATTTT. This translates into CASSQDRGWNQPQHF.

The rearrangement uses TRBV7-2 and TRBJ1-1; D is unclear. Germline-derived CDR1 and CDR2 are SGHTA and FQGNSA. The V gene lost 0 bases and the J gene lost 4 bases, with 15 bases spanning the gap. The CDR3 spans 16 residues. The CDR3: CASSLAGGFGGTEAFF. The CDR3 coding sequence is TGTGCCAGCAGCTTAGCGGGCGGATTCGGCGGCACTGAAGCTTTCTTT.

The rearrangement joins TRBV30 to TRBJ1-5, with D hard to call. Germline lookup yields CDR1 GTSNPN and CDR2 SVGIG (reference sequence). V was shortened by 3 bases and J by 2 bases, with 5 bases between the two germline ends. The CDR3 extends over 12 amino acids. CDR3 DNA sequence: TGTGCCTGGAGCCCGGGCAATCAGCCCCAGCATTTT. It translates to CAWSPGNQPQHF.

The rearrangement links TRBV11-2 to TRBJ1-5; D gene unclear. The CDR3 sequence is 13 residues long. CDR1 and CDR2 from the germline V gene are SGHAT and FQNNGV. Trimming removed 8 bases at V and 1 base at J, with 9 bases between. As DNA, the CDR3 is TGTGCCAGCTCCCTGGGGAGCAATCAGCCCCAGCATTTT. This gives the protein CASSLGSNQPQHF.

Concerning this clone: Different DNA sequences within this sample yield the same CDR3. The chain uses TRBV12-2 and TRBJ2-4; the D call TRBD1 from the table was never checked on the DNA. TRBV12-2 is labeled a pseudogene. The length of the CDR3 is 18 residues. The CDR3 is CASRYNSGTGVAKNIQYF. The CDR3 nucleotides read TGTGCAAGTCGTTATAATTCCGGGACAGGGGTGGCCAAAAACATTCAGTACTTC.

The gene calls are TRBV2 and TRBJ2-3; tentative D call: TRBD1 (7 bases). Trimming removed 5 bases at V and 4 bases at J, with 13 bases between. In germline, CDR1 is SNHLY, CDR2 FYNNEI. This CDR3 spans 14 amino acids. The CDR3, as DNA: TGTGCCAGCAGTAGACTAGGGGGCCCAGATACGCAGTATTTT. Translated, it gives CASSRLGGPDTQYF.

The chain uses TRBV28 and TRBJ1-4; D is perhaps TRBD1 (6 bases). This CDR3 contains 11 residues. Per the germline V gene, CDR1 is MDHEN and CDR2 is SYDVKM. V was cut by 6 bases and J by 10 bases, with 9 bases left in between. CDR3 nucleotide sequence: TGTGCCAGCAGCAAGACAGGAAAACTGTTTTTT. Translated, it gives CASSKTGKLFF.

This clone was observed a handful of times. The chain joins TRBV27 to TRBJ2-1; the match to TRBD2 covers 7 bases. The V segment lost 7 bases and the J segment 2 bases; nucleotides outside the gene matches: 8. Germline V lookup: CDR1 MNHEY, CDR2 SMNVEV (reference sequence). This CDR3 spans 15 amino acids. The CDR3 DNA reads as TGTGCCAGCATAACCAGCGGGGAGCCCTACAATGAGCAGTTCTTC. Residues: CASITSGEPYNEQFF.

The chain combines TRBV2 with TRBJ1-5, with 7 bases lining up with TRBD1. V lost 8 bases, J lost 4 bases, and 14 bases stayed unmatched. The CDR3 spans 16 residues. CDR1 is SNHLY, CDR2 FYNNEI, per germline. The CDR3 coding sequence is TGTGCCAGCGAACGGGAGGGGGCAGGCAGGAATCAGCCCCAGCATTTT. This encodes CASEREGAGRNQPQHF.

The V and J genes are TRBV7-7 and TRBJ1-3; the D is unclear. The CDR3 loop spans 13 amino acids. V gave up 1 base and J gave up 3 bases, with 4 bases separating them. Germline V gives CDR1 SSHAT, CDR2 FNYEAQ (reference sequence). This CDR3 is CASSLGFGNTIYF. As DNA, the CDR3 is TGTGCCAGCAGCTTAGGTTTTGGAAACACCATATATTTT.

The CDR3 coding sequence is TGTGCCAGCAGCCGGTCGGGGGGCTACGAGCAGTACTTC. Amino acid sequence: CASSRSGGYEQYF. The genes are TRBV12-3 or TRBV12-4 and TRBJ2-7, with 7 nucleotides matching TRBD2. The trim removed 6 bases at V and 3 bases at J, leaving 5 bases unmatched. The CDR3 runs to 13 residues.

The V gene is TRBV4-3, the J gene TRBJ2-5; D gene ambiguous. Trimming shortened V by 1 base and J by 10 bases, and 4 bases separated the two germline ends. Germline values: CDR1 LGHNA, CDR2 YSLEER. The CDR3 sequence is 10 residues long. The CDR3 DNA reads TGCGCCAGCAGCCAAGTAGTCCAGTACTTC. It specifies CASSQVVQYF.

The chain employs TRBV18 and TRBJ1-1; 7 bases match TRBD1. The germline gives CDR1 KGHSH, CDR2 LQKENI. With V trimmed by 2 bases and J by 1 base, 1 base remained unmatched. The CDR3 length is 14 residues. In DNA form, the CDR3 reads TGTGCCAGCTCACCAAACAGGGGGAACACTGAAGCTTTCTTT. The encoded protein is CASSPNRGNTEAFF.

In DNA, the CDR3 is TGTGCCAGCAGTGAAGGGACAGGGCGCGGCTACACCTTC. Translation: CASSEGTGRGYTF. The chain employs TRBV2 and TRBJ1-2; 8 positions match TRBD1. The CDR3 has 13 amino acids. Germline lookup yields CDR1 SNHLY and CDR2 FYNNEI. With V trimmed by 1 base and J by 8 bases, 3 bases remained unmatched.